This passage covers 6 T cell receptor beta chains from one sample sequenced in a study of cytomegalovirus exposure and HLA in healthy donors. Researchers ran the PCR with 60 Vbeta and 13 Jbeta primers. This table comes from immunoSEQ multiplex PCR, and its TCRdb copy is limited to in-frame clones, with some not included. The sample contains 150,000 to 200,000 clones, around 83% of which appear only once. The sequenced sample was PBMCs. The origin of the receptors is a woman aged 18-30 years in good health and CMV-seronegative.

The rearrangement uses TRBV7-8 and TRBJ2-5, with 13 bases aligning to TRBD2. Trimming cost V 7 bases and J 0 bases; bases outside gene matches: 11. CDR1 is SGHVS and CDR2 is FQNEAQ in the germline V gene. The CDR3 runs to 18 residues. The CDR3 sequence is CASIGLAGESRYQETQYF. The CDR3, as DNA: TGTGCCAGCATCGGACTAGCGGGGGAATCTAGGTACCAAGAGACCCAGTACTTC.

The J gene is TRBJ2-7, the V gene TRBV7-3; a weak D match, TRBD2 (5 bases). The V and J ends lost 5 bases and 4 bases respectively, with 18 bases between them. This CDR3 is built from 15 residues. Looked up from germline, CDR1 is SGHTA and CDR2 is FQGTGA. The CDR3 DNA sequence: TGTGCCAGCAGCCCCACAAGCGGTACCACTTACGAGCAGTACTTC. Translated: CASSPTSGTTYEQYF.

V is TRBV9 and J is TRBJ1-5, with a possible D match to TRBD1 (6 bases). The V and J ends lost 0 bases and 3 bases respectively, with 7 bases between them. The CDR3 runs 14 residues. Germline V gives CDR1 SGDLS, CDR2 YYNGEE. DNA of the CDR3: TGTGCCAGCAGCGTAGGGACAGTCAATCAGCCCCAGCATTTT. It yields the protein CASSVGTVNQPQHF.

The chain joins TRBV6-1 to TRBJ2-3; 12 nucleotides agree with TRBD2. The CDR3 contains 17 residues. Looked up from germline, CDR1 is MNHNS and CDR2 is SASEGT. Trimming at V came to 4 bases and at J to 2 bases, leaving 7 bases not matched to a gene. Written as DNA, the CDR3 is TGTGCCAGCAGTGTACCGGGACTAGCGGGCTCCACAGATACGCAGTATTTT. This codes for CASSVPGLAGSTDTQYF.

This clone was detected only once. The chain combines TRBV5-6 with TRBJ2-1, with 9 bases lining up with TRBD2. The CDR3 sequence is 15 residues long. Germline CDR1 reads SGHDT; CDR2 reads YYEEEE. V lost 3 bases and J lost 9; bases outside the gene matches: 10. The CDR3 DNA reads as TGTGCCAGCAGCTCGCTAGCGGGGAAGCTCGGTGAGCAGTTCTTC. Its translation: CASSSLAGKLGEQFF.

The CDR3: CASSPGDRGLRETQYF. DNA for the CDR3: TGTGCCAGCAGCCCGGGGGACAGGGGGCTTAGAGAGACCCAGTACTTC. The gene calls are TRBV7-9 and TRBJ2-5; 12 bases map to TRBD1. This CDR3 comprises 16 residues. Germline V gene sequence: CDR1 SEHNR, CDR2 FQNEAQ (reference sequence). With 5 bases clipped from V and 4 bases from J, the junction kept 8 bases outside the gene matches.